The 22 T cell receptor beta chains given below trace back to one sample, sequenced in a study of T cells in Graves' hyperthyroidism and ophthalmopathy. Amplification of TCR beta CDR3 regions was performed using RNA transcripts as template. Primed by the HTBI set, a first-round RT-PCR was run on the TCR CDR3. TCRdb itself ran the multiplex PCR reads through MiXCR, one entry per CDR3 protein. The sample lists 400,000 to 600,000 distinct CDR3 sequences, roughly a sixth occurring once. Material: blood. These receptors all stem from a woman in her 30s with Graves' ophthalmopathy.

This chain joins TRBV29-1 and TRBJ2-3; 13 positions agree with TRBD2. The CDR3 runs to 15 residues. V dropped 8 bases and J dropped 2; count of bases not matched to a gene: 7. Germline V gene data show CDR1 as SQVTM and CDR2 as ANQGSEA. The CDR3 DNA reads as TGCAGCTCGGGACTAGCGGGGTCAATCACAGATACGCAGTATTTT. As protein: CSSGLAGSITDTQYF.

This clonotype was seen a handful of times. The chain carries TRBV20-1 and TRBJ2-3, with TRBD2 matching 8 bases. CDR3 length: 16 residues. Losses at the gene ends were 6 bases for V and 3 bases for J; bases not matched to a gene: 14. CDR1 and CDR2 from the germline V gene are DFQATT and SNEGSKA (reference sequence). DNA for the CDR3: TGCAGTGCCCCAACCCTAACCGGGAGGGGAACAGATACGCAGTATTTT. Its translation is CSAPTLTGRGTDTQYF.

This clonotype has ten or more counts. The V call is TRBV5-1, the J call TRBJ1-1, with TRBD1 matching 7 bases. The CDR3 totals 14 residues. Germline lookup yields CDR1 SGHRS and CDR2 YFSETQ. Losses at the gene ends were 5 bases for V and 4 bases for J; bases not matched to a gene: 8. The CDR3 coding sequence is TGCGCCAGCAGGAAAACAGGGGTGGGCACTGAAGCTTTCTTT. It codes for CASRKTGVGTEAFF.

This clonotype was detected many times. The rearrangement joins TRBV7-2 to TRBJ2-7; D may be TRBD2 (5 bases). CDR1 SGHTA and CDR2 FQGNSA come from the germline V gene. With 2 bases removed from V and 2 bases from J, the gap between germline ends came to 19 bases. The CDR3 length is 17 residues. CDR3 sequence reads: CASSLLTRPPVPYEQYF. As DNA, the CDR3 is TGTGCCAGCAGCTTACTAACTAGGCCCCCGGTCCCCTACGAGCAGTACTTC.

This clonotype was found many times. CDR3 DNA: TGTGCCAGCAGTACCGCGACAGGGTGGGTCAGTCAGCCCCAGCATTTT. It translates to CASSTATGWVSQPQHF. This sequence joins TRBV28 and TRBJ1-5, with 7 nucleotides matching TRBD1. V dropped 5 bases and J dropped 6; count of bases not matched to a gene: 13. Germline V gene lookup returns CDR1 MDHEN and CDR2 SYDVKM. CDR3 length: 16 amino acids.

The chain carries TRBV19 and TRBJ1-5, with D possibly matching TRBD1 (6 bases). Trimming removed 3 bases at V and 4 bases at J, with 13 bases between. Germline values: CDR1 LNHDA, CDR2 SQIVND (reference sequence). The CDR3 has 15 amino acids. CDR3 bases: TGTGCCAGTAGTATTGAGGGGGGGCGGAATCAGCCCCAGCATTTT. Translated: CASSIEGGRNQPQHF.

This chain uses TRBV28 with TRBJ1-2, with D unresolved. There are 14 residues in the CDR3. Germline CDR1 is MDHEN and CDR2 is SYDVKM. V dropped 3 bases and J dropped 2 bases, with 10 bases sitting between them. The CDR3 here is CASSFGRYNYGYTF. The CDR3 DNA reads as TGTGCCAGCAGTTTTGGGCGGTACAACTATGGCTACACCTTC.

Concerning this clonotype itself: A much larger clonotype is one base distant, so this may be a read error. This chain's CDR3 is CASSLVRTRRNEQYF. The DNA for the CDR3 is TGTGCCAGCAGTTTAGTTCGAACAAGGCGGAACGAGCAGTACTTC. J is TRBJ2-7 and V is TRBV12-3 or TRBV12-4; D gene uncertain. The CDR3 contains 15 residues. V lost 1 base and J lost 5, with 15 bases in between.

This clonotype was observed at least ten times. The chain links TRBV20-1 to TRBJ2-7; either TRBD1 or TRBD2 may fit D (5 bases each). This CDR3 is built from 10 residues. V dropped 3 bases and J dropped 5 bases, with 5 bases sitting between them. Germline loops: CDR1 DFQATT, CDR2 SNEGSKA (reference sequence). CDR3 bases: TGCAGTGCTAGGGGGGACGAGCAGTACTTC. Amino acids: CSARGDEQYF.

The J gene is TRBJ2-5, the V gene TRBV9, with TRBD1 matching 8 bases. V lost 4 bases and J lost 2; bases outside the gene matches: 7. Germline CDR1 is SGDLS and CDR2 is YYNGEE. CDR3 length: 15 residues. The CDR3 DNA sequence: TGTGCCAGCAGCCCACGGACAGGGAATCAAGAGACCCAGTACTTC. Amino acids: CASSPRTGNQETQYF.

In this sample, this clonotype turned up many times. The chain uses TRBV29-1 and TRBJ2-3; TRBD1 aligns across 8 bases. V dropped 1 base and J dropped 5; count of bases not matched to a gene: 5. Germline CDR1 and CDR2: SQVTM and ANQGSEA. The CDR3 has 14 residues. The CDR3 coding sequence is TGCAGCGTTGAAGGAGGACAGGGCATAGATACGCAGTATTTT. Encoded protein: CSVEGGQGIDTQYF.

This clonotype has a handful of counts. The V call is TRBV7-9, the J call TRBJ2-7; tentative D call: TRBD1 (7 bases). V lost 5 bases, J lost 2 bases, and 16 bases lay in between. From germline, CDR1 is SEHNR and CDR2 FQNEAQ (reference sequence). The CDR3 contains 15 residues. This CDR3 is CASSPRGDSTYEQYF. The CDR3 DNA sequence: TGTGCCAGCAGCCCCAGGGGGGACTCCACCTACGAGCAGTACTTC.

This chain joins TRBV12-3 or TRBV12-4 and TRBJ1-5; D ambiguous. V gave up 6 bases and J gave up 1 base, with 10 bases separating them. The CDR3 is 14 amino acids. CDR3 loop: CASSRPGSNQPQHF. In DNA form, the CDR3 reads TGTGCCAGCAGCCGCCCGGGGAGCAATCAGCCCCAGCATTTT.

The chain is built from TRBV15 and TRBJ2-7; 8 bases fit TRBD2. Germline trimming cut 0 bases from V and 2 bases from J; bases unmatched to any gene: 12. The CDR3 is 18 residues long. CDR1 and CDR2 from the germline V gene are LNHNV and YYDKDF (reference sequence). CDR3 residues: CATSRDYGSAGGAYEQYF. The CDR3 DNA is TGTGCCACCAGCAGAGATTATGGCTCCGCGGGAGGTGCCTACGAGCAGTACTTC. Using reference TRBV15 and TRBJ2-7 for the parts outside the CDR3, the full variable domain is DAMVIQNPRYQVTQFGKPVTLSCSQTLNHNVMYWYQQKSSQAPKLLFHYYDKDFNNEADTPDNFQSRRPNTSFCFLDIRSPGLGDTAMYLCATSRDYGSAGGAYEQYFGPGTRLTVT.

This clonotype was counted at least ten times. The chain has TRBV20-1 and TRBJ2-3; 9 bases are shared with TRBD2. This CDR3 has 18 residues. Losses at the gene ends were 6 bases for V and 1 base for J; bases not matched to a gene: 17. Per the germline V gene, CDR1 is DFQATT and CDR2 is SNEGSKA (reference sequence). The CDR3 is CSAPSPTSGSFGTDTQYF. Written as DNA, the CDR3 is TGCAGTGCCCCTTCCCCGACTAGCGGATCCTTCGGCACAGATACGCAGTATTTT.

In this sample, this clonotype turned up many times. This chain connects TRBV28 to TRBJ2-1; possible D gene TRBD2, 6 bases. V lost 8 bases, J lost 9 bases, and 17 bases lay in between. CDR1 and CDR2 (germline): MDHEN, SYDVKM. The CDR3 length is 13 residues. The CDR3 coding sequence is TGTGCCAGCGCATATGAGGTTAGCGGTGAGCAGTTCTTC. Its protein is CASAYEVSGEQFF.

Ten or more counts support this clonotype. V and J are TRBV28 and TRBJ1-1; 8 bases match TRBD1. The V gene's germline CDR1 is MDHEN and CDR2 SYDVKM. This CDR3 region has 17 residues. J was trimmed by 5 bases and V by 2 bases; bases with no gene match: 13. The CDR3: CASSLRTTGGSRTEAFF. As DNA, the CDR3 is TGTGCCAGCAGTTTAAGGACAACAGGGGGAAGTAGAACTGAAGCTTTCTTT.

Only one count was recorded for this clonotype. V usage is TRBV2 and J usage is TRBJ1-1; D gene ambiguous. The ends were cut back, 2 bases at V and 4 bases at J, with 11 bases in the middle. Looked up from germline, CDR1 is SNHLY and CDR2 is FYNNEI. CDR3 length: 14 amino acids. Written as DNA, the CDR3 is TGTGCCAGCAGTGAAAAGCGAAGGGCCACTGAAGCTTTCTTT. It yields the protein CASSEKRRATEAFF.

This clonotype appeared a few times. This sequence joins TRBV28 and TRBJ2-6; D perhaps matches TRBD1 (5 bases). Germline loops: CDR1 MDHEN, CDR2 SYDVKM. The CDR3 length is 15 residues. Trimming cost V 5 bases and J 3 bases, with 11 bases left between them. DNA of the CDR3: TGTGCCAGCAGTCTTAGGGGTGGTGGGGCCAACGTCCTGACTTTC. Protein: CASSLRGGGANVLTF.

Ten or more counts support this clonotype. V and J are TRBV18 and TRBJ2-1; D gene ambiguous. In germline, CDR1 is KGHSH, CDR2 LQKENI. V dropped 3 bases and J dropped 8 bases, with 8 bases sitting between them. The length of the CDR3 is 12 residues. The CDR3 sequence is CASSPEMDEQFF. The DNA for the CDR3 is TGTGCCAGCTCACCCGAAATGGATGAGCAGTTCTTC.

This chain joins TRBV15 and TRBJ2-3, with 8 positions matching TRBD1. CDR3 length: 16 residues. Trimming cost V 0 bases and J 4 bases; bases outside gene matches: 6. Germline-derived CDR1 and CDR2 are LNHNV and YYDKDF (reference sequence). Here the CDR3 DNA reads TGTGCCACCAGCAGAGAAAAAGGACAGGGATCAGATACGCAGTATTTT. It is translated as CATSREKGQGSDTQYF.

Ten or more counts support this clonotype. The rearrangement links TRBV16 to TRBJ1-1; D is uncertain. V lost 5 bases to trimming and J lost 3 bases, with 19 bases between them. The CDR3 runs 16 residues. CDR1 and CDR2 (germline): KGHSY, FQNENV. The CDR3 DNA is TGTGCCAGCAGCGCCCCGCGTCCAAACGGGGACACTGAAGCTTTCTTT. Translation gives CASSAPRPNGDTEAFF.